This T cell receptor (beta chain) was sequenced in a study of blood T cell repertoires in COVID-19. Across the whole study: Specimens from acute and convalescent COVID-19 originated in the United States, Italy and Spain. PBMCs, B-cell-depleted T cells, or T cells provided the cDNA or gDNA that made up the material.

Trimming at V came to 5 bases and at J to 3 bases, leaving 7 bases not matched to a gene. Per the germline V gene, CDR1 is MNHEY and CDR2 is SMNVEV (reference sequence). CDR3 size: 17 residues. The authors' processing: By means of reference gene primer amplification, nucleated cell counts were estimated. The method was immunoSEQ multiplex PCR; TCRdb's version includes in-frame clones alone and lacks a portion of them. V and J calls and clone size are copied from that table; D and trimming were computed from the DNA. The sample carries tens of thousands of clones, 88% recorded once. The sequenced material came from peripheral blood. The chain is built from TRBV27 and TRBJ2-2; the match to TRBD2 covers 12 bases. The TCR originated in a human donor in a cohort sampled during active COVID-19. For the CDR3, the DNA is TGTGCCAGCAGTAGAACCGGGACTAGCGGGTACACCGGGGAGCTGTTTTTT. Protein sequence: CASSRTGTSGYTGELFF.